The rows below give T cell receptor beta chains drawn from one sample of a study of PD-1 blockade in classical Hodgkin lymphoma. The protocol was immunoSEQ multiplex PCR, while the TCRdb copy is restricted to in-frame clones and leaves out a portion. The sample yields roughly 18,000 clones, 70% seen once. The sample was CD4+ T cells from blood, taken before the fourth cycle of nivolumab. Receptor source: a human donor with classical Hodgkin lymphoma. Both conserved end residues are part of each CDR3. D genes are given only for firm matches. Part of the rows lack a size; the others show once, few, many or a class for expanded clones.

TRBJ1-5 . . TRBV30 TGTGCCTGGAGTAAAGGAGGCCAATACAATCAGCCCCAGCATTTT CAWSKGGQYNQPQHF
TRBJ2-7 few TRBD1 TRBV2 TGTGCCGGGAAAAGGGACAGGGGCAACTCCTACGAGCAGTACTTC CAGKRDRGNSYEQYF
TRBJ2-1 once TRBD2 TRBV9 TGTGCCAGCAGCCCTCGGAGACTAGCGGGAATCTACAATGAGCAGTTCTTC CASSPRRLAGIYNEQFF
TRBJ1-2 . . TRBV7-9 TGTGCCAGCAGCTTAACAGCAGCTAACTATGGCTACACCTTC CASSLTAANYGYTF
TRBJ2-7 . . TRBV5-4 TGTGCCAGCAGCTTGAGGCAGGGGTACGGCGAGCAGTACTTC CASSLRQGYGEQYF
TRBJ1-1 . . TRBV19 TGTGCCAGTAACAGAAATTATTTCGCTGAAGCTTTCTTT CASNRNYFAEAFF
TRBJ1-2 once TRBD1 TRBV27 TGTGCCAGCAGTACGAGACAGACCCCAGGGGGCTTCTATGGCTACACCTTC CASSTRQTPGGFYGYTF
TRBJ1-2 . TRBD1 TRBV7-9 TGTGCCAGCAGTCCTAGGGGACAGGAAAACGGTGGCTACACCTTC CASSPRGQENGGYTF
TRBJ2-2 . TRBD1 TRBV9 TGTGCCAGCAGCCCAGGGACAGGGAACACCGGGGAGCTGTTTTTT CASSPGTGNTGELFF
TRBJ2-1 few TRBD1 TRBV6-5 TGTGCCAGCAGGATGACAGGGGAATACAATGAGCAGTTCTTC CASRMTGEYNEQFF
TRBJ2-7 . TRBD2 TRBV7-2 TGTGCCAGCAGCCTTACTGGGACTAGCGGGGGCTACGAGCAGTACTTC CASSLTGTSGGYEQYF
TRBJ1-2 . . TRBV9 TGTGCCAGCAGCGTAGCTAACCCAGGGCGATCATATGGCTACACCTTC CASSVANPGRSYGYTF
TRBJ2-5 . . TRBV7-7 TGTGCCAGCAGCTTATCTAGCGTTGAAGAGACCCAGTACTTC CASSLSSVEETQYF
TRBJ2-7 few . TRBV4-3 TGCGCCAGCAGCCCCGCTCACACCCCCTACGAGCAGTACTTC CASSPAHTPYEQYF
TRBJ1-4 . . TRBV25-1 TGTGCCAGCATGGGGCACGATGAAAAACTGTTTTTT CASMGHDEKLFF
TRBJ1-2 . . TRBV11-3 TGTGCCAGCAGTCTCTGGGAGGAGGCCAGAGACTATGGCTACACCTTC CASSLWEEARDYGYTF
TRBJ2-3 . TRBD2 TRBV5-5 TGTGCCAGCAGCTTGAATGCGGCGGGGGTTAGCACAGATACGCAGTATTTT CASSLNAAGVSTDTQYF
TRBJ2-3 . TRBD2 TRBV19 TGTGCCATTTCACCGGGACTAGCCGATCACACAGATACGCAGTATTTT CAISPGLADHTDTQYF
TRBJ2-1 . TRBD1 TRBV15 TGTGCCACCAGCACCTCGACAGGGAATAATGAGCAGTTCTTC CATSTSTGNNEQFF
TRBJ1-4 once . TRBV5-5 TGTGCCAGCAGCTCTGCAGGGACAACTAATGAAAAACTGTTTTTT CASSSAGTTNEKLFF
TRBJ1-3 . TRBD1 TRBV7-2 TGTGCCAGCAGCGCCCCGCCCGGGACAGTTCCTGGAAACACCATATATTTT CASSAPPGTVPGNTIYF
TRBJ1-2 . . TRBV30 TGTGCCGCAAGAGGAAATAACTATGGCTACACCTTC CAARGNNYGYTF
TRBJ2-2 . TRBD1 TRBV28 TGTGCCAGCAGTAGGACAGGGCACTCTTCCGGGGAGCTGTTTTTT CASSRTGHSSGELFF
TRBJ2-2 few TRBD2 TRBV10-3 TGTGCCATCAGGGGACTACAGAACACCGGGGAGCTGTTTTTT CAIRGLQNTGELFF
TRBJ2-7 . TRBD1 TRBV18 TGTGCCAGCTCCAGACAGGGGACCTACGAGCAGTACTTC CASSRQGTYEQYF
TRBJ2-5 few TRBD2 TRBV4-3 TGCGCCAGCAGCCGAGACGCGGGGGGGCGGGAGACCCAGTACTTC CASSRDAGGRETQYF
TRBJ1-2 . . TRBV6-6 TGTGCCAGCAGCCGCGGACAGCGAAACTATGGCTACACCTTC CASSRGQRNYGYTF
TRBJ2-1 few . TRBV11-2 TGTGCCAGCAGCTTAGGGATAGGGACTTACAATGAGCAGTTCTTC CASSLGIGTYNEQFF
TRBJ2-7 few TRBD2 TRBV7-2 TGTGCCAGCAGCCACACCGGGACTAGCGGGAGCTTCGAGCAGTACTTC CASSHTGTSGSFEQYF
TRBJ1-5 medium-sized . TRBV2 TGTGCCAGCCAACGTGATAGCAATCAGCCCCAGCATTTT CASQRDSNQPQHF
TRBJ1-1 . . TRBV9 TGTGCCAGCAGCGTCGGGGGCACGAACACTGAAGCTTTCTTT CASSVGGTNTEAFF
TRBJ2-2 . . TRBV28 TGTGCCAGCAGTTCCCGTCCAGGGGGGGAGCTGTTTTTT CASSSRPGGELFF
TRBJ2-1 . TRBD2 TRBV20-1 TGCAGTGCTAGACCGGCGGGAGTACAGTTCTTC CSARPAGVQFF
TRBJ2-7 few . TRBV5-6 TGTGCCAGCAGCTCCCTAGAGGAGCAGTACTTC CASSSLEEQYF
TRBJ2-7 . . TRBV7-9 TGTGCCAGCAGCTTAGCAACAAGCGAGCAGTACTTC CASSLATSEQYF
TRBJ1-6 . . TRBV30 TGTGCCTGGAGTTTGGTAGGTTCACCCCTCCACTTT CAWSLVGSPLHF
TRBJ1-5 few . TRBV7-9 TGTGCCAGCAGCTTAGACACTCAGCCCCAGCATTTT CASSLDTQPQHF
TRBJ2-3 . . TRBV25-1 TGTGCCAGCAGGTATAGCGATAGCACAGATACGCAGTATTTT CASRYSDSTDTQYF
TRBJ2-5 . . TRBV11-1 TGTGCCAGCAGCTTAAATGGATTAGGGGGGGAGACCCAGTACTTC CASSLNGLGGETQYF
TRBJ2-7 . . TRBV28 TGTGCCAGCAGCCCTGGGGGGGCGGGTGTCTACGAGCAGTACTTC CASSPGGAGVYEQYF
TRBJ1-1 . . TRBV7-2 TGTGCCAGCAGCTTAGGTTCAGGGACCGGCACTGAAGCTTTCTTT CASSLGSGTGTEAFF
TRBJ2-1 once . TRBV18 TGTGCCAGCTCACCAGGGCTAAGCTCCTACAATGAGCAGTTCTTC CASSPGLSSYNEQFF
TRBJ2-7 once . TRBV6-5 TGTGCCAGCAGTTACGTTCCAGGGCGCCCCTCCTACGAGCAGTACTTC CASSYVPGRPSYEQYF
TRBJ2-2 . . TRBV7-9 TGTGCCAGCAGCTTAGACACCGGGGAGCTGTTTTTT CASSLDTGELFF
TRBJ2-2 . . TRBV11-1 TGTGCCAGCAGCTTGGTACTCACCGGGGAGCTGTTTTTT CASSLVLTGELFF
TRBJ1-1 . . TRBV6-5 TGTGCCAGCAGCCGCCAGTCAAGCACTGAAGCTTTCTTT CASSRQSSTEAFF
TRBJ2-7 . TRBD1 TRBV28 TGTGCCAGCAGTTTACAGGGGGCGGTCGAGCAGTACTTC CASSLQGAVEQYF